Below are 25 T cell receptor beta chains sequenced from a single sample in a study of PD-1 blockade in classical Hodgkin lymphoma. The method was immunoSEQ multiplex PCR; TCRdb's version includes in-frame clones alone and lacks a portion of them. Seen here are around 100,000 clones, around 88% observed once, and the top ten hold under 8.5%. After autologous stem cell transplantation all patients relapsed, and prior brentuximab vedotin exposure differed between cohorts. The sample in question was peripheral blood mononuclear cells (PBMCs), obtained before the second cycle of nivolumab. The receptor set was obtained from a human donor with classical Hodgkin lymphoma.

This chain joins TRBV6-6 and TRBJ2-7, with D perhaps TRBD2 (6 bases). Germline V gene data show CDR1 as MNHNY and CDR2 as SVGAGI (reference sequence). The germline V and J ends were trimmed by 5 bases and 2 bases, with 10 bases remaining between them. This CDR3 comprises 13 residues. CDR3 amino acids: CASSHRGTYEQYF. CDR3 sequence (DNA): TGTGCCAGCAGTCACCGCGGGACCTACGAGCAGTACTTC.

V is TRBV18 and J is TRBJ2-7; tentative D call: TRBD1 (6 bases). CDR1 KGHSH and CDR2 LQKENI come from the germline V gene. Between the trimmed V and J ends, which lost 0 bases and 2 bases, there was a span of 8 bases. The CDR3 has 14 residues. This CDR3 is CASSPPGQPYEQYF. The CDR3 nucleotides are TGTGCCAGCTCACCACCTGGACAGCCCTACGAGCAGTACTTC.

The CDR3 loop is CASSYEPGRQETQYF. DNA of the CDR3: TGTGCCAGCAGTTACGAACCGGGACGTCAAGAGACCCAGTACTTC. V is TRBV6-5 and J is TRBJ2-5; D possibly matches TRBD1 or TRBD2 (5 bases each). CDR1 MNHEY and CDR2 SVGAGI come from the germline V gene. The V and J ends lost 2 bases and 2 bases respectively, with 12 bases between them. The length of the CDR3 is 15 residues.

The chain links TRBV13 to TRBJ1-4, with D perhaps matching TRBD1 (6 bases). Trimming stripped 5 bases from V and 2 bases from J, with 12 bases between. The CDR3 is 15 amino acids. Germline V CDR1 and CDR2: PRHDT, FYEKMQ (reference sequence). The chain's CDR3 is CASSLAGATNEKLFF. CDR3 DNA: TGTGCCAGCAGCCTAGCAGGGGCCACTAATGAAAAACTGTTTTTT. Variable domain in full (rest from reference TRBV13 and TRBJ1-4): AAGVIQSPRHLIKEKRETATLKCYPIPRHDTVYWYQQGPGQDPQFLISFYEKMQSDKGSIPDRFSAQQFSDYHSELNMSSLELGDSALYFCASSLAGATNEKLFFGSGTQLSVL.

The chain couples TRBV11-2 to TRBJ2-7, with 9 nucleotides matching TRBD1. The germline V gene has CDR1 SGHAT and CDR2 FQNNGV. The CDR3 totals 16 residues. The junction had 6 bases not matched to a gene; V was cut back by 1 base and J by 2 bases. CDR3 coding DNA: TGTGCCAGCAGCTTAGTAATCAGGGACAGGGCCTACGAGCAGTACTTC. Translation: CASSLVIRDRAYEQYF.

The chain combines TRBV5-4 with TRBJ2-2; TRBD1 aligns across 8 bases. The CDR3 runs 17 residues. Germline CDR1 SGHNT, CDR2 YYREEE (reference sequence). Trimming took 2 bases from V and 0 from J; bases not matched to a gene: 6. The CDR3: CASSLGQGRPNTGELFF. In DNA form, the CDR3 reads TGTGCCAGCAGCTTAGGACAGGGCAGACCGAACACCGGGGAGCTGTTTTTT. Looking up the rest from reference TRBV5-4 and TRBJ2-2 gives the full variable domain: ETGVTQSPTHLIKTRGQQVTLRCSSQSGHNTVSWYQQALGQGPQFIFQYYREEENGRGNFPPRFSGLQFPNYSSELNVNALELDDSALYLCASSLGQGRPNTGELFFGEGSRLTVL.

The genes are TRBV30 and TRBJ2-7; D is perhaps TRBD2 (5 bases). Germline V gives CDR1 GTSNPN, CDR2 SVGIG (reference sequence). Trimming cost V 1 base and J 5 bases, with 18 bases left between them. This CDR3 is built from 15 residues. The DNA for the CDR3 is TGTGCCTGGAGTGGGGCGGGTTGGGCGTGGCACGAGCAGTACTTC. This encodes CAWSGAGWAWHEQYF.

V and J are TRBV5-4 and TRBJ2-3, with TRBD2 matching 8 bases. J lost 5 bases, V lost 0 bases, and 5 bases had no gene match. The length of the CDR3 is 15 residues. Germline V CDR1 and CDR2: SGHNT, YYREEE (reference sequence). CDR3 amino acids: CASSLGRGGGDTQYF. In nucleotides, the CDR3 is TGTGCCAGCAGCTTGGGACGGGGGGGCGGAGATACGCAGTATTTT.

This chain's CDR3 is CASSPPGGESTNEKLFF. The CDR3 nucleotides read TGTGCCAGCTCACCCCCGGGGGGCGAGTCGACTAATGAAAAACTGTTTTTT. The V call is TRBV18, the J call TRBJ1-4, with a possible D match to TRBD1 (6 bases). Germline V CDR1 and CDR2: KGHSH, LQKENI. V was trimmed by 3 bases and J by 2 bases, leaving 16 bases between them. The CDR3 is 17 residues long.

The gene calls are TRBV7-6 and TRBJ2-3; 12 positions agree with TRBD2. J lost 0 bases, V lost 4 bases, and 2 bases had no gene match. This CDR3 comprises 16 residues. The germline V gene encodes CDR1 SGHVS and CDR2 FNYEAQ. CDR3 amino acids: CASSSGLAGSTDTQYF. The CDR3 DNA sequence: TGTGCCAGCAGCTCCGGACTAGCGGGGAGCACAGATACGCAGTATTTT.

The gene calls are TRBV7-3 and TRBJ2-6; D remains ambiguous. The germline CDR1 and CDR2 sequences are SGHTA and FQGTGA. V dropped 5 bases and J dropped 0 bases, with 14 bases sitting between them. The CDR3 is 17 amino acids. DNA of the CDR3: TGTGCCAGCAGCCCCCCCGGACCCTCCTCTGGGGCCAACGTCCTGACTTTC. Translated: CASSPPGPSSGANVLTF. Together with reference TRBV7-3 and TRBJ2-6, the CDR3 gives the full variable domain: GAGVSQTPSNKVTEKGKYVELRCDPISGHTALYWYRQSLGQGPEFLIYFQGTGAADDSGLPNDRFFAVRPEGSVSTLKIQRTERGDSAVYLCASSPPGPSSGANVLTFGAGSRLTVL.

The rearrangement links TRBV28 to TRBJ1-2; 8 nucleotides agree with TRBD1. In germline, CDR1 is MDHEN, CDR2 SYDVKM. The length of the CDR3 is 14 residues. V lost 4 bases and J lost 4; bases outside the gene matches: 5. The CDR3 DNA follows: TGTGCCAGCAGTTCCGGACAGGGTAGCTATGGCTACACCTTC. Translated, it gives CASSSGQGSYGYTF.

The chain combines TRBV12-5 with TRBJ2-6, with D perhaps TRBD1 or TRBD2 (6 bases each). The CDR3 sequence is 15 residues long. Germline CDR1 reads LGHNT; CDR2 reads FRNRAP. Trimming pared 0 bases from V and 9 bases from J, leaving 12 bases between. The CDR3 nucleotides read TGTGCTAGTGGTTTGGTAAACAGGGAGGACAACGTCCTGACTTTC. Translation gives CASGLVNREDNVLTF.

The rearrangement links TRBV30 to TRBJ2-1; D ambiguous. Looked up from germline, CDR1 is GTSNPN and CDR2 is SVGIG (reference sequence). V was pared by 7 bases and J by 0 bases, with 13 bases between. The CDR3 contains 14 residues. The CDR3 region is CASNGRSSYNEQFF. CDR3 nucleotides: TGTGCCTCGAATGGCAGAAGCTCCTACAATGAGCAGTTCTTC.

The chain links TRBV7-9 to TRBJ1-1; possible D gene TRBD1, 5 bases. Germline V gene lookup returns CDR1 SEHNR and CDR2 FQNEAQ (reference sequence). The V end lost 3 bases, the J end lost 2 bases, and 19 bases lay between the germline ends. The CDR3 sequence is 17 residues long. The CDR3 nucleotides are TGTGCCAGCAGCTTTCCGCCGGGTTGGGGGATCAACACTGAAGCTTTCTTT. It specifies CASSFPPGWGINTEAFF.

The chain has TRBV7-9 and TRBJ2-3; no clear D. The V gene's germline CDR1 is SEHNR and CDR2 FQNEAQ (reference sequence). V lost 4 bases and J 3 bases, leaving 8 bases between the germline ends. CDR3 length: 13 residues. The chain's CDR3 is CASSSRPTDTQYF. The CDR3 DNA reads TGTGCCAGCAGCTCCCGACCAACAGATACGCAGTATTTT. Complete variable domain (other parts from reference TRBV7-9 and TRBJ2-3): DTGVSQNPRHKITKRGQNVTFRCDPISEHNRLYWYRQTLGQGPEFLTYFQNEAQLEKSRLLSDRFSAERPKGSFSTLEIQRTEQGDSAMYLCASSSRPTDTQYFGPGTRLTVL.

The chain uses TRBV7-2 and TRBJ1-6; D perhaps matches TRBD1 (6 bases). Trimming stripped 5 bases from V and 10 bases from J, with 18 bases between. Germline CDR1 SGHTA, CDR2 FQGNSA. The length of the CDR3 is 15 residues. Here the CDR3 reads CASSEAGTLRSPLHF. The CDR3 DNA sequence: TGTGCCAGCAGCGAAGCCGGGACACTTCGGTCACCCCTCCACTTT.

This chain connects TRBV19 to TRBJ1-2; TRBD1 matches at 9 bases. J gave up 5 bases and V 2 bases, and 9 bases lay outside the gene matches. CDR1 is LNHDA, CDR2 SQIVND, per germline (reference sequence). CDR3 length equals 16 residues. The CDR3 loop reads CASSILADRGTYGYTF. CDR3 bases: TGTGCCAGTAGTATATTGGCGGACAGGGGCACATATGGCTACACCTTC.

The V gene is TRBV27, the J gene TRBJ2-3, with 8 bases matching TRBD1. CDR1 MNHEY and CDR2 SMNVEV come from the germline V gene (reference sequence). The V segment lost 4 bases and the J segment 0 bases; nucleotides outside the gene matches: 9. The length of the CDR3 is 17 residues. The CDR3 spells CASSSLFDRGSTDTQYF. CDR3 nucleotides: TGTGCCAGCAGTTCCCTCTTCGACAGGGGAAGCACAGATACGCAGTATTTT.

The chain combines TRBV10-3 with TRBJ2-4; no definite D call. The CDR3 spans 17 residues. CDR1 ENHRY and CDR2 SYGVKD come from the germline V gene. The ends were cut back, 3 bases at V and 5 bases at J, with 20 bases in the middle. Here the CDR3 DNA reads TGTGCCATCAGTGAAACACTTAAGACCTCGTGGGAAAACATTCAGTACTTC. As protein: CAISETLKTSWENIQYF.

V gene TRBV2 combines with J gene TRBJ1-3; TRBD1 matches at 10 bases. Losses at the gene ends were 7 bases for V and 7 bases for J; bases not matched to a gene: 4. The CDR3 has 13 residues. CDR1 SNHLY and CDR2 FYNNEI come from the germline V gene. The CDR3 region is CASTRDRGNTIYF. For the CDR3, the DNA is TGTGCCAGCACCAGGGACAGGGGCAACACCATATATTTT.

V and J are TRBV7-9 and TRBJ1-1; D is ambiguous. V shed 6 bases and J shed 1 base, with 9 bases lying between them. From germline, CDR1 is SEHNR and CDR2 FQNEAQ (reference sequence). This CDR3 is built from 13 residues. CDR3 region: CASSILWNTEAFF. For the CDR3, the DNA is TGTGCCAGCAGTATTTTATGGAACACTGAAGCTTTCTTT.

The V call is TRBV28, the J call TRBJ1-5; no definite D call. The CDR3 loop spans 15 amino acids. Trimming stripped 3 bases from V and 2 bases from J, with 11 bases between. In germline, CDR1 is MDHEN, CDR2 SYDVKM. The CDR3 protein is CASSFPREGNQPQHF. The CDR3 coding sequence is TGTGCCAGCAGTTTTCCGAGGGAAGGCAATCAGCCCCAGCATTTT. The whole variable domain, remainder taken from reference TRBV28 and TRBJ1-5, is DVKVTQSSRYLVKRTGEKVFLECVQDMDHENMFWYRQDPGLGLRLIYFSYDVKMKEKGDIPEGYSVSREKKERFSLILESASTNQTSMYLCASSFPREGNQPQHFGDGTRLSIL.

The chain links TRBV4-3 to TRBJ1-6; 9 nucleotides agree with TRBD1. The CDR3 has 15 amino acids. Losses at the gene ends were 1 base for V and 8 bases for J; bases not matched to a gene: 3. Germline CDR1 LGHNA, CDR2 YSLEER. The CDR3 loop is CASSQGTGVHSPLHF. The CDR3 DNA follows: TGCGCCAGCAGCCAAGGGACAGGGGTACATTCACCCCTCCACTTT.

The chain is built from TRBV19 and TRBJ2-1; D ambiguous. The CDR3 is 15 amino acids. CDR1 and CDR2 (germline): LNHDA, SQIVND (reference sequence). V was cut by 8 bases and J by 4 bases, with 18 bases left in between. The CDR3 DNA is TGTGCCAGTCAAATAATGGGCAACGGGTACAATGAGCAGTTCTTC. Its translation is CASQIMGNGYNEQFF.